Shown below are 3 T cell receptor beta chains from a single sample sequenced in a study of blood T cell repertoires in COVID-19. Data came from immunoSEQ multiplex PCR; TCRdb stores just in-frame clones and leaves some out. This sample has fewer than 500,000 clones, with around 87% found just once. Material: PBMCs or T cells enriched from blood (not recorded which). The source is a woman in her 30s with acute COVID-19.

This chain joins TRBV4-3 and TRBJ2-3, with TRBD1 identical over 10 bases. Germline CDR1 and CDR2: LGHNA and YSLEER. V gave up 0 bases and J gave up 3 bases; unmatched junction bases: 6. The CDR3 runs 17 residues. DNA of the CDR3: TGCGCCAGCAGCCAAGATGGGGACAGGGGACGGACAGATACGCAGTATTTT. Protein product: CASSQDGDRGRTDTQYF.

The chain couples TRBV11-3 to TRBJ2-1; D call uncertain. This CDR3 region has 16 residues. The germline gives CDR1 SGHNT, CDR2 YENEEA. V shed 0 bases and J shed 5 bases, with 14 bases lying between them. CDR3 residues: CASSLDGFRSNNEQFF. CDR3 nucleotides: TGTGCCAGCAGCTTAGACGGTTTTAGATCTAACAATGAGCAGTTCTTC.

This clone was seen more than once but under ten times. The V and J genes are TRBV9 and TRBJ2-3; 12 bases fit TRBD2. The CDR3 is 16 residues long. Germline V gives CDR1 SGDLS, CDR2 YYNGEE. V was pared by 4 bases and J by 0 bases, with 3 bases of the junction left unmatched. The CDR3 bases are TGTGCCAGCAGCTCCGGGACTAGCGGGAGCACAGATACGCAGTATTTT. This codes for CASSSGTSGSTDTQYF.